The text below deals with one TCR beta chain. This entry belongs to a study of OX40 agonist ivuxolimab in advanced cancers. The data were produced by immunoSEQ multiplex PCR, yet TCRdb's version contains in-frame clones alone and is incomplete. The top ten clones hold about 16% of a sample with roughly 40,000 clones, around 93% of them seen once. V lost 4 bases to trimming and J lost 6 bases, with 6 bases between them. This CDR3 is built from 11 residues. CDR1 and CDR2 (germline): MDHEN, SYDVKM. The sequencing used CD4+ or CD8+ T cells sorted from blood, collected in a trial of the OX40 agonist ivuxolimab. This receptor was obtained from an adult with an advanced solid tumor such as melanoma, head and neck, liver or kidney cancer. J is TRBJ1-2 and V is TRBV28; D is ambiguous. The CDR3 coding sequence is TGTGCCAGCAGTTCGCCCGATGGCTACACCTTC. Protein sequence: CASSSPDGYTF.